This T cell receptor (beta chain) was sequenced during a study of blood T cell repertoires in COVID-19. This table comes from immunoSEQ multiplex PCR, and its TCRdb copy is limited to in-frame clones, with some not included. The sample yields roughly 280,000 clones, roughly 90% seen once. The CDR3 covers 15 residues. Deletions cut 5 bases from V and 4 bases from J, with 14 bases between. Germline CDR1 and CDR2: LGHNA and YNFKEQ. The TCR sequence derives from a woman between 50 and 59 years old who had recovered from COVID-19. Material for sequencing was peripheral blood. V and J are TRBV4-2 and TRBJ2-2, with D maybe TRBD2 (6 bases). Here the CDR3 DNA reads TGTGCCAGCAGCGGAGGAGGGATGCTCACCGGGGAGCTGTTTTTT. It is translated as CASSGGGMLTGELFF.